The T cell receptor beta chain described here comes from a study of T cell changes during pregnancy in multiple sclerosis (dated by TCRdb to the late 2010s). Some background on the complete study: Changes in the T cell repertoire over the course of pregnancy were examined in this study in women with multiple sclerosis.

Comments on this clone: It has no known antigen specificity. Base-call qualities are not available, and no considerably larger clone is one nucleotide away.

Preparation of the library involved the immunoSEQ multiplex PCR assay. Here the immuneACCESS table is served through TCRdb, limited to in-frame sequences with V and J called. Missing clones are a known gap in these copies; in checked studies unresolved V genes cover under half, and the rest lacks a known reason. The sample profile shows 60,000 to 75,000 clones; around 92% of them were found once. Jointly, the top ten make up around 1.6% of the sample. The CDR3 contains 11 residues, cysteine and phenylalanine counted. Only the CDR3 DNA is retained, 33 bases long and in frame from the first base. From a lookup of the germline V gene (reference sequence), CDR1 and CDR2 are DFQATT and SNEGSKA. V gives up 3 bases and J gives up 7 bases, and the segment between their germline ends measures 9 bases.

The sample here was peripheral blood, taken after pregnancy. This TCR was sampled from a female donor with multiple sclerosis, enrolled in a pregnancy study. The V gene is TRBV20-1 and the J gene is TRBJ1-2, with no confidently assigned D gene. The CDR3 has the sequence CSASSSFGYTF. In nucleotides, the sequence is TGCAGTGCTAGTAGCTCTTTTGGCTACACCTTC.